This T cell receptor (beta chain) was observed in a study of long-term antiretroviral therapy in people with HIV. In the study overall: In the earliest collections, sampling predates the 2015 immediate-ART recommendation by about a decade.

Regarding the study as a whole: Pre-ART expanded TRB clones stayed dominant throughout, though often decreasing after ART.

Researchers ran immunoSEQ v3.0 at survey level. Samples were sequenced targeting 40,000-50,000 T-cell genomes each. TCRdb keeps only in-frame clones here, not all; method: immunoSEQ multiplex PCR. The sample lists more than 15,000 clones, around 94% occurring once. Every donor contributed at least one pre-ART and at least two post-ART PBMC samples. A remark on this clone: What it binds is not known.

The clonotype was recovered from a woman aged 50 to 65 with HIV. The specimen comprised unsorted PBMCs, sampled roughly 6.8 years after starting antiretroviral therapy.

In DNA form, the CDR3 reads TGTGCCAGCAGTGAGCTAGCGGGAGGATACAATGAGCAGTTCTTC. Its translation is CASSELAGGYNEQFF. V and J are TRBV6-1 and TRBJ2-1; 11 nucleotides align to TRBD2. After removal of 3 bases from V and 4 bases from J, the junction contained 2 bases not matched to a gene. This CDR3 region has 15 residues. The V gene's germline CDR1 is MNHNS and CDR2 SASEGT.